The present T cell receptor (beta chain) was sequenced within a study of control samples from healthy donors and cancer patients. V shed 2 bases and J shed 8 bases, with 15 bases lying between them. Germline V lookup: CDR1 KGHDR, CDR2 SFDVKD. The CDR3 totals 15 residues. Repertoires were generated with immunoSEQ multiplex PCR, while TCRdb's copy carries only in-frame clones and drops some. The table lists roughly 100,000 clones, 88% of them singletons. V usage is TRBV24-1 and J usage is TRBJ2-1; no reliable D call. This TCR was sampled from a man in his thirties or forties in good health. Sequencing was carried out using blood. CDR3 residues: CATSDSGLFLDEQFF. The CDR3 nucleotides read TGTGCCACCAGTGATTCCGGGCTGTTCCTAGATGAGCAGTTCTTC.